This T cell receptor (beta chain) was recorded in a study of neoadjuvant anti-PD-1 for oral cavity cancer. Study information: Patients without progression received a fourth nivolumab dose around day 43, then surgical resection on days 50-56.

General study findings and limits: Each response group had just a few patients in TCR analyses.

Sequencing used immunoSEQ multiplex PCR; TCRdb keeps in-frame clones, though not all of them. Altogether tens of thousands of clones are present, around 83% being singletons, with the ten largest covering around 3.2%. Regarding this clone: Its antigen is not identified.

V trimming: 4 bases; J trimming: 11 bases; junction bases outside the gene matches: 13. CDR3 length equals 15 residues. In germline, CDR1 is MNHEY, CDR2 SVGAGI. Sequencing used PBMCs, obtained before nivolumab (anti-PD-1) treatment. This chain joins TRBV6-5 and TRBJ1-1; 10 nucleotides align to TRBD1. The TCR sequence derives from a person aged 35-79 years with oral cavity squamous cell carcinoma. CDR3 in amino acids: CASSSWDRGSVVAFF. CDR3 nucleotide sequence: TGTGCCAGCAGTTCTTGGGACAGGGGATCTGTGGTCGCTTTCTTT.